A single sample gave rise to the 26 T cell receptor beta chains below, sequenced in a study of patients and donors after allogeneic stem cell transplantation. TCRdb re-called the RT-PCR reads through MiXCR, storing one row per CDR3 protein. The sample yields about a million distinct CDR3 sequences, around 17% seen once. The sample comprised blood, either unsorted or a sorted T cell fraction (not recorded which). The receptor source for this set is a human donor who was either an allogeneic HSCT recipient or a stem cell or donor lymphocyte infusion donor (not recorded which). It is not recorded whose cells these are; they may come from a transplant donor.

The CDR3 region has the DNA TGTGCCATCGCTAAACAGGGGAACACTGAAGCTTTCTTT. As protein: CAIAKQGNTEAFF. The chain joins TRBV10-3 to TRBJ1-1, with D maybe TRBD1 (6 bases). This CDR3 is 13 amino acids long. V lost 8 bases, J lost 1 base, and 11 bases lay in between. In germline, CDR1 is ENHRY, CDR2 SYGVKD.

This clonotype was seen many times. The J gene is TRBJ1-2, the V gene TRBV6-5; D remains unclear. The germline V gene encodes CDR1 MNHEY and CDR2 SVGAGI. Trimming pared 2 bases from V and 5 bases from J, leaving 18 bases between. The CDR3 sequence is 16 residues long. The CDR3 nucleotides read TGTGCCAGCAGTTACGCAAAGGCCACGGCTACATATGGCTACACCTTC. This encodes CASSYAKATATYGYTF.

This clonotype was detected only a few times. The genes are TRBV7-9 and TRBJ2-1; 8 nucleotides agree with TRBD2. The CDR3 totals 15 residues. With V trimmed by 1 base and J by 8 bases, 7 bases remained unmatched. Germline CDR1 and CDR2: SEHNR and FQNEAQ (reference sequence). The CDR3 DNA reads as TGTGCCAGCAGCTTAGTGCGGAGCGGGGGATATGAGCAGTTCTTC. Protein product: CASSLVRSGGYEQFF.

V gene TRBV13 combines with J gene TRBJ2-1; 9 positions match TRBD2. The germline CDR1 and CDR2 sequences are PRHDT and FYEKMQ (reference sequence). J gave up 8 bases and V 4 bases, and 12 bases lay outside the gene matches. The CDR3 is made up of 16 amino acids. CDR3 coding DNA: TGTGCCAGCAGCTGCCCCCGTTCTAGCGGGAAAGATGAGCAGTTCTTC. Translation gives CASSCPRSSGKDEQFF.

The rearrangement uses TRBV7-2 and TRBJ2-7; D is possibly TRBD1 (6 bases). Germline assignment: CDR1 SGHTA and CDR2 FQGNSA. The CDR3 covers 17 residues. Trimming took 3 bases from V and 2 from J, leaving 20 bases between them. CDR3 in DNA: TGTGCCAGCAGCTTCCCGGGATGGACAGACAAAGCCTACGAGCAGTACTTC. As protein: CASSFPGWTDKAYEQYF.

The CDR3 loop is CASSQTTVSYEQYF. The DNA for the CDR3 is TGCGCCAGCAGCCAAACGACAGTTTCCTACGAGCAGTACTTC. This chain joins TRBV4-1 and TRBJ2-7; D is possibly TRBD1 (5 bases). Looked up from germline, CDR1 is MGHRA and CDR2 is YSYEKL. Trimming cost V 2 bases and J 1 base, with 9 bases left between them. CDR3 length equals 14 residues.

CDR3 amino acids: CSARDLSGDYYGYTF. The CDR3 DNA follows: TGCAGTGCTAGAGACCTGTCGGGGGATTACTATGGCTACACCTTC. The rearrangement joins TRBV20-1 to TRBJ1-2; D perhaps matches TRBD1 (5 bases). Germline CDR1 is DFQATT and CDR2 is SNEGSKA (reference sequence). V lost 0 bases to trimming and J lost 3 bases, with 14 bases between them. The CDR3 sequence is 15 residues long.

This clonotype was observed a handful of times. As DNA, the CDR3 is TGCGCCAGCAGCTTGGCCTTGGGTAACGAGCAGTACTTC. Residues: CASSLALGNEQYF. The rearrangement joins TRBV5-1 to TRBJ2-7, with D unresolved. V was cut by 0 bases and J by 5 bases, with 9 bases left in between. Germline V gene sequence: CDR1 SGHRS, CDR2 YFSETQ. The CDR3 consists of 13 residues.

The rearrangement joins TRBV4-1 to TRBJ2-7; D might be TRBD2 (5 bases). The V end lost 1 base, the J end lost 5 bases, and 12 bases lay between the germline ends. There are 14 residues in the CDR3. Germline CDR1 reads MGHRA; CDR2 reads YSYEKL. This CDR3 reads CASSQVTVRDEQYF. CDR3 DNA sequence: TGCGCCAGCAGCCAAGTTACGGTGCGGGACGAGCAGTACTTC.

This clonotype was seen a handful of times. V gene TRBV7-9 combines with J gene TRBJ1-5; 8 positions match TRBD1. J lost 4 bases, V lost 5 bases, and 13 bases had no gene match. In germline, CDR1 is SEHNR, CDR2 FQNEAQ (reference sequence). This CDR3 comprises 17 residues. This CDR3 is CASSQSPGQGDNQPQHF. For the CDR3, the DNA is TGTGCCAGCAGCCAAAGCCCCGGACAGGGTGATAATCAGCCCCAGCATTTT.

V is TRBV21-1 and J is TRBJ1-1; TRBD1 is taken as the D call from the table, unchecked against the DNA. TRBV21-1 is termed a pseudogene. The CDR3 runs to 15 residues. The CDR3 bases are TGTGCCAGCAGCACGTTCCGGGACAGGGGCCGCGGAGCTTTCTTT. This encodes CASSTFRDRGRGAFF.

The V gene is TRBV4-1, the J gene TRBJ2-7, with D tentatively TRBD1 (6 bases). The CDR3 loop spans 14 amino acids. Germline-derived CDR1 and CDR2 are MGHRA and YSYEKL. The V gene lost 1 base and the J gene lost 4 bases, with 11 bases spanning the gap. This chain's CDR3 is CASSQAQQGYEQYF. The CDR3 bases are TGCGCCAGCAGCCAAGCACAACAGGGTTACGAGCAGTACTTC.

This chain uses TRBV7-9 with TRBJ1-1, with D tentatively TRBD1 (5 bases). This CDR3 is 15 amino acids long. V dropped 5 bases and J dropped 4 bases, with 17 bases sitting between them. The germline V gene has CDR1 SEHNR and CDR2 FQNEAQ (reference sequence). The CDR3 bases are TGTGCCAGCAGCCCACCCCCGGGGGAAGGCACTGAAGCTTTCTTT. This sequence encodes CASSPPPGEGTEAFF.

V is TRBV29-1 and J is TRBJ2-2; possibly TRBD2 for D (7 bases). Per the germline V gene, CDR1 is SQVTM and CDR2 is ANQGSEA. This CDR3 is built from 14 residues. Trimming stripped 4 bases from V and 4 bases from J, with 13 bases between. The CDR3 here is CSVVGGAGTGELFF. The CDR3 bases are TGCAGCGTTGTGGGGGGGGCGGGCACCGGGGAGCTGTTTTTT.

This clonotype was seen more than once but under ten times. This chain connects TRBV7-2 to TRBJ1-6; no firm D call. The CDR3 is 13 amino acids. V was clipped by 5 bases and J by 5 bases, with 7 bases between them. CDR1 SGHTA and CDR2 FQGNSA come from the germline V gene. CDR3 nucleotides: TGTGCCAGCAGCCCAATGAATAATTCACCCCTCCACTTT. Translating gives CASSPMNNSPLHF. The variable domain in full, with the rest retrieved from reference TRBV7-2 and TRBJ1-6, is GAGVSQSPSNKVTEKGKDVELRCDPISGHTALYWYRQSLGQGLEFLIYFQGNSAPDKSGLPSDRFSAERTGGSVSTLTIQRTQQEDSAVYLCASSPMNNSPLHFGNGTRLTVT.

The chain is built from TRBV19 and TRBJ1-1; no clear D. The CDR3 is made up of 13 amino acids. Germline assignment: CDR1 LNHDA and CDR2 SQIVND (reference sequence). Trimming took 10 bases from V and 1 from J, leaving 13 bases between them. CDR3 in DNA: TGTGCCACCCAGGTGGGCTGGAACACTGAAGCTTTCTTT. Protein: CATQVGWNTEAFF. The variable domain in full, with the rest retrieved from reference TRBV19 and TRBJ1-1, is DGGITQSPKYLFRKEGQNVTLSCEQNLNHDAMYWYRQDPGQGLRLIYYSQIVNDFQKGDIAEGYSVSREKKESFPLTVTSAQKNPTAFYLCATQVGWNTEAFFGQGTRLTVV.

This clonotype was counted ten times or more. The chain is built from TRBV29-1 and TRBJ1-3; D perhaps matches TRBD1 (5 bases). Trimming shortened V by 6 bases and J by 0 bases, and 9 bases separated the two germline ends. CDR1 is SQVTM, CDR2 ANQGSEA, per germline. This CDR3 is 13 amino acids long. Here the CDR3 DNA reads TGCAGCGTCTCAGGGAGCTCTGGAAACACCATATATTTT. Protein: CSVSGSSGNTIYF. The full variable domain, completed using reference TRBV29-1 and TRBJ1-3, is SAVISQKPSRDICQRGTSLTIQCQVDSQVTMMFWYRQQPGQSLTLIATANQGSEATYESGFVIDKFPISRPNLTFSTLTVSNMSPEDSSIYLCSVSGSSGNTIYFGEGSWLTVV.

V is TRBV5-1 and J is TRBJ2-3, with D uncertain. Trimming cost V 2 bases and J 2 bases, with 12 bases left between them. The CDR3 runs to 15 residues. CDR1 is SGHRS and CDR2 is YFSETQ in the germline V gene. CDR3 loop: CASSFIEHSTDTQYF. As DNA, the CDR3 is TGCGCCAGCAGCTTTATTGAACACTCCACAGATACGCAGTATTTT.

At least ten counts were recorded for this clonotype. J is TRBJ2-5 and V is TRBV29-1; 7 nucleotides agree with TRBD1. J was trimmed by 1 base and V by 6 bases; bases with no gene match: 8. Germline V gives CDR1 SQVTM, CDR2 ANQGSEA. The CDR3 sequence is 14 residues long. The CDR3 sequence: CSVLPQGSQETQYF. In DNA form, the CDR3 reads TGCAGCGTCTTACCACAGGGGTCCCAAGAGACCCAGTACTTC.

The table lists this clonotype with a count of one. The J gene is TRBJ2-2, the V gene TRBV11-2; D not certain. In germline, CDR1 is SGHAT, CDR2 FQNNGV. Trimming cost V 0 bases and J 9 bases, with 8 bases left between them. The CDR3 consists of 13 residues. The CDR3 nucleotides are TGTGCCAGCAGCTTAGATCTCCCGCGGGAGCTGTTTTTT. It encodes CASSLDLPRELFF.

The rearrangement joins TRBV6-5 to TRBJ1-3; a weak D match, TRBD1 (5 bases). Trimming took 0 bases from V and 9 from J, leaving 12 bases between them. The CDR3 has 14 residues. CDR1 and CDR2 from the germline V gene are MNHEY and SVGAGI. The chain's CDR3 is CASSYSEGPGTIYF. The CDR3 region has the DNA TGTGCCAGCAGTTACTCCGAGGGACCGGGCACCATATATTTT.

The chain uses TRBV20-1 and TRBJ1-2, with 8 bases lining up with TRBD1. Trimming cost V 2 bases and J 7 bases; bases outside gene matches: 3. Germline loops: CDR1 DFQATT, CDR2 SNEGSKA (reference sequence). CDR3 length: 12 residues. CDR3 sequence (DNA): TGCAGTGCTAGACAGGGGGCTTTTGGCTACACCTTC. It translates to CSARQGAFGYTF.

The CDR3 sequence: CASSGAGHFYGYTF. The CDR3 DNA reads as TGTGCCAGCAGTGGGGCTGGACACTTCTATGGCTACACCTTC. The V call is TRBV27, the J call TRBJ1-2; TRBD1 is a possible D gene (5 bases). Trimming removed 5 bases at V and 4 bases at J, with 14 bases between. The CDR3 loop spans 14 amino acids. Germline loops: CDR1 MNHEY, CDR2 SMNVEV (reference sequence).

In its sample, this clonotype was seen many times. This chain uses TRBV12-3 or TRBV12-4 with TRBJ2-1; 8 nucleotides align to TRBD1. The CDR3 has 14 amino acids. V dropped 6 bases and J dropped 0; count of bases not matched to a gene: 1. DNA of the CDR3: TGTGCCAGCAGGGGGACAGGCTCCTACAATGAGCAGTTCTTC. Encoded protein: CASRGTGSYNEQFF.

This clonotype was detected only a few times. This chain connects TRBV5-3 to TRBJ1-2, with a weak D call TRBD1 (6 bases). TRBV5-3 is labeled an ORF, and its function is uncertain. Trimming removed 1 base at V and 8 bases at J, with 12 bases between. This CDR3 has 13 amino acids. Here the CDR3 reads CARSLRGGVGYTF. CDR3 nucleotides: TGTGCCAGAAGCTTGAGGGGGGGCGTCGGCTACACCTTC.

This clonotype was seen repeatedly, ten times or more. The CDR3 spells CASSPPGQRYGYTF. The DNA of the CDR3 is TGCGCCAGCAGTCCACCGGGACAGAGATATGGCTACACCTTC. The chain couples TRBV4-3 to TRBJ1-2; 7 nucleotides align to TRBD1. Trimming removed 6 bases from V and 5 bases from J; junction bases left unmatched: 9. In germline, CDR1 is LGHNA, CDR2 YSLEER. CDR3 length equals 14 residues.